This T cell receptor beta chain was documented in a study of chemoradiotherapy in HPV16-positive cancers. Study results and limitations: Candidate HPV-specific clones and E7-related TCR motifs grew in tumor during treatment. HPV-responsive T-cell expansion during chemoradiotherapy was linked to improved recurrence-free survival in HPV16-positive patients. The functional HPV-specific definition rests on just a couple of HPV16-positive patients.

Over chemoradiotherapy, repertoires were sampled more than once. The germline V gene has CDR1 SGHRS and CDR2 YFSETQ. This CDR3 region has 14 residues. V gave up 1 base and J gave up 3 bases; unmatched junction bases: 1. This clone was recorded once. Its antigen remains unidentified. Some clones are missing from TCRdb's copy, which holds only in-frame ones; the method was immunoSEQ multiplex PCR. The sample records fewer than 25,000 clones, 70% to 90% being singletons. V gene TRBV5-1 combines with J gene TRBJ2-1; 7 bases line up with TRBD2. This clonotype was sampled from a human donor with HPV-associated anogenital cancer. Source: blood, taken from a patient who underwent chemoradiotherapy. This chain's CDR3 is CASSLSGVYNEQFF. Here the CDR3 DNA reads TGCGCCAGCAGCTTGAGCGGGGTCTACAATGAGCAGTTCTTC.